Each of the 11 T cell receptor beta chains below was sequenced from the same sample in a study of cytomegalovirus exposure and HLA in healthy donors. The data were produced by immunoSEQ multiplex PCR, yet TCRdb's version contains in-frame clones alone and is incomplete. In the table there are over 60,000 clones, 85% to 95% of which are singletons. The sequenced material came from PBMCs. Source of these receptors: a man aged 18 to 35 in good health and CMV-seronegative.

This sequence joins TRBV5-6 and TRBJ2-5, with a weak D call TRBD2 (6 bases). Germline V gene sequence: CDR1 SGHDT, CDR2 YYEEEE. Trimming cost V 5 bases and J 4 bases, with 21 bases left between them. The CDR3 sequence is 16 residues long. In DNA, the CDR3 is TGTGCCAGCAGGCCTTCGGGGGTTCGGGTAGGAGAGACCCAGTACTTC. This codes for CASRPSGVRVGETQYF.

V gene TRBV19 combines with J gene TRBJ2-5, with TRBD2 identical over 8 bases. V lost 6 bases to trimming and J lost 2 bases; unmatched junction nucleotides: 5. The length of the CDR3 is 14 residues. Germline CDR1 is LNHDA and CDR2 is SQIVND (reference sequence). CDR3 protein: CASSPGGVQETQYF. The DNA of the CDR3 is TGTGCCAGTAGCCCGGGGGGGGTACAAGAGACCCAGTACTTC.

J is TRBJ1-2 and V is TRBV7-9, with unresolved D. Deletions cut 5 bases from V and 1 base from J, with 5 bases between. Per the germline V gene, CDR1 is SEHNR and CDR2 is FQNEAQ (reference sequence). This CDR3 has 12 amino acids. The DNA of the CDR3 is TGTGCCAGCAGCGCGGTTAACTATGGCTACACCTTC. As protein: CASSAVNYGYTF.

The chain recombines TRBV4-2 with TRBJ2-6; weak D call: TRBD2 (6 bases). Germline V lookup: CDR1 LGHNA, CDR2 YNFKEQ. This CDR3 region has 20 residues. The V end lost 4 bases, the J end lost 4 bases, and 26 bases lay between the germline ends. The CDR3: CASSPIAGTPSQSGANVLTF. As DNA, the CDR3 is TGTGCCAGCAGCCCGATCGCGGGGACTCCCTCACAGTCCGGGGCCAACGTCCTGACTTTC.

V and J are TRBV5-1 and TRBJ2-3; 9 bases fit TRBD1. Germline values: CDR1 SGHRS, CDR2 YFSETQ. V lost 6 bases, J lost 6 bases, and 17 bases stayed unmatched. CDR3 length: 17 amino acids. The CDR3 coding sequence is TGCGCCAGCACCCTTTCTCGGACAGGGGATCTTCAGGATACGCAGTATTTT. It encodes CASTLSRTGDLQDTQYF.

The rearrangement uses TRBV27 and TRBJ2-7; D remains unclear. V lost 6 bases, J lost 6 bases, and 12 bases lay in between. The germline V gene encodes CDR1 MNHEY and CDR2 SMNVEV (reference sequence). This CDR3 has 12 amino acids. This CDR3 reads CASRAQSLEQYF. The CDR3 region has the DNA TGTGCCAGCAGGGCCCAAAGTCTCGAGCAGTACTTC.

The chain uses TRBV30 and TRBJ1-6; 8 nucleotides line up with TRBD1. The CDR3 covers 14 residues. Per the germline V gene, CDR1 is GTSNPN and CDR2 is SVGIG (reference sequence). Unmatched junction bases numbered 8, after V lost 4 bases and J lost 9 bases. The CDR3 DNA reads as TGTGCCTGGAAAGAGACAGGGGAAATTTCACCCCTCCACTTT. This gives the protein CAWKETGEISPLHF.

This clone was seen just once. The chain combines TRBV9 with TRBJ2-1; no definite D call. CDR1 and CDR2 from the germline V gene are SGDLS and YYNGEE. The length of the CDR3 is 15 residues. V lost 2 bases and J 3 bases, leaving 12 bases between the germline ends. The CDR3 region is CASSVGISNYNEQFF. As DNA, the CDR3 is TGTGCCAGCAGCGTGGGCATTTCTAACTACAATGAGCAGTTCTTC.

V and J are TRBV7-2 and TRBJ1-1, with D unresolved. V lost 0 bases and J 1 base, leaving 9 bases between the germline ends. Germline values: CDR1 SGHTA, CDR2 FQGNSA. This CDR3 has 15 residues. This CDR3 reads CASSLALSWNTEAFF. The DNA of the CDR3 is TGTGCCAGCAGCTTAGCGCTATCATGGAACACTGAAGCTTTCTTT.

The V call is TRBV27, the J call TRBJ2-1; 8 bases agree with TRBD2. The CDR3 covers 20 residues. J was trimmed by 0 bases and V by 0 bases; bases with no gene match: 13. The V gene's germline CDR1 is MNHEY and CDR2 SMNVEV (reference sequence). The CDR3 nucleotides are TGTGCCAGCAGTTTATCCCCGCTTGTCGGCGGGGGGCTCTCCTACAATGAGCAGTTCTTC. Its protein is CASSLSPLVGGGLSYNEQFF.

The V gene is TRBV15, the J gene TRBJ1-4; D gene uncertain. The length of the CDR3 is 16 residues. Germline V gene sequence: CDR1 LNHNV, CDR2 YYDKDF (reference sequence). Trimming pared 0 bases from V and 8 bases from J, leaving 16 bases between. Written as DNA, the CDR3 is TGTGCCACCAGCAGAGATCCGGGAGCGAGACAAGAAAAACTGTTTTTT. It is translated as CATSRDPGARQEKLFF.